These T cell receptor beta chains were read from a single sample in a study of blood T cell repertoires in COVID-19. Clones were sequenced by immunoSEQ multiplex PCR, and TCRdb holds only the in-frame ones, with some missing. The sample comprises around 25,000 clones, 89% of which are singletons, and roughly 21% rests with the top ten. Material for sequencing was peripheral blood. The receptors derive from a human donor in a cohort sampled during active COVID-19. Each CDR3 is given with its conserved first and last residue. A D gene is named only where the DNA matches it firmly. Clone sizes are given selectively: once, few, many, or a class where the clone is expanded.

CDR3: CASSRGASGRFSYEQYF; DNA: TGTGCCAGCAGCCGAGGGGCCAGCGGGAGATTCTCCTACGAGCAGTACTTC; D: TRBD2; length: 17; size: few; V: TRBV3-1/TRBV3-2; J: TRBJ2-7
CDR3: CASSYGQVNTEAFF; DNA: TGTGCCAGCAGTTACGGACAAGTCAACACTGAAGCTTTCTTT; D: .; length: 14; size: once; V: TRBV28; J: TRBJ1-1
CDR3: CASSRFAPGEYSNQPQHF; DNA: TGTGCCAGCAGCCGCTTTGCACCGGGAGAATATAGCAATCAGCCCCAGCATTTT; D: .; length: 18; size: .; V: TRBV3-1/TRBV3-2; J: TRBJ1-5
CDR3: CASSQVTTGGGTDTQYF; DNA: TGTGCCAGCAGCCAAGTTACAACAGGCGGCGGCACAGATACGCAGTATTTT; D: .; length: 17; size: .; V: TRBV3-1/TRBV3-2; J: TRBJ2-3
CDR3: CASSLARGVGNTIYF; DNA: TGTGCCAGCAGCTTGGCCAGGGGGGTAGGAAACACCATATATTTT; D: TRBD1; length: 15; size: .; V: TRBV7-8; J: TRBJ1-3
CDR3: CASSLRQGGGITDTQYF; DNA: TGTGCCAGCAGTTTAAGACAGGGTGGAGGGATCACAGATACGCAGTATTTT; D: .; length: 17; size: .; V: TRBV27; J: TRBJ2-3
CDR3: CASSPRTGAGETQYF; DNA: TGTGCCAGCAGCCCCCGGACAGGGGCGGGGGAGACCCAGTACTTC; D: TRBD1; length: 15; size: few; V: TRBV5-8; J: TRBJ2-5
CDR3: CASRAGRETQYF; DNA: TGCGCCAGCAGAGCAGGGAGGGAGACCCAGTACTTC; D: .; length: 12; size: .; V: TRBV5-1; J: TRBJ2-5
CDR3: CASSSGQGRLF; DNA: TGCGCCAGCAGCTCCGGACAGGGGCGACTCTTC; D: TRBD1; length: 11; size: .; V: TRBV5-1; J: TRBJ2-1
CDR3: CASSGRSGELFF; DNA: TGTGCCAGCAGCGGTCGGAGCGGGGAGCTGTTTTTT; D: .; length: 12; size: .; V: TRBV9; J: TRBJ2-2
CDR3: CASSQDRSTGLRETQYF; DNA: TGCGCCAGCAGCCAAGATCGATCTACAGGGTTAAGGGAGACCCAGTACTTC; D: .; length: 17; size: .; V: TRBV4-1; J: TRBJ2-5
CDR3: CASSLVLGGETQYF; DNA: TGCGCCAGCAGCTTGGTTCTGGGGGGGGAGACCCAGTACTTC; D: TRBD2; length: 14; size: once; V: TRBV5-1; J: TRBJ2-5
CDR3: CASTLTQESSYNEQFF; DNA: TGTGCCAGCACCCTAACACAGGAAAGCTCCTACAATGAGCAGTTCTTC; D: .; length: 16; size: .; V: TRBV9; J: TRBJ2-1
CDR3: CASSPPGQGAKQPQHF; DNA: TGTGCCAGCAGTCCCCCCGGACAGGGGGCAAAGCAGCCCCAGCATTTT; D: TRBD1; length: 16; size: .; V: TRBV6-6; J: TRBJ1-5
CDR3: CASSLGLAGSGTQYF; DNA: TGCGCCAGCAGCTTGGGACTAGCGGGGAGCGGTACGCAGTATTTT; D: TRBD2; length: 15; size: .; V: TRBV5-1; J: TRBJ2-3
CDR3: CASSRLFGTGESGGYTF; DNA: TGCGCCAGCAGCCGACTGTTTGGGACAGGGGAATCAGGAGGCTACACCTTC; D: TRBD1; length: 17; size: .; V: TRBV4-1; J: TRBJ1-2
CDR3: CASSFWEHTGELFF; DNA: TGTGCCAGCAGCTTTTGGGAGCACACCGGGGAGCTGTTTTTT; D: .; length: 14; size: .; V: TRBV7-2; J: TRBJ2-2